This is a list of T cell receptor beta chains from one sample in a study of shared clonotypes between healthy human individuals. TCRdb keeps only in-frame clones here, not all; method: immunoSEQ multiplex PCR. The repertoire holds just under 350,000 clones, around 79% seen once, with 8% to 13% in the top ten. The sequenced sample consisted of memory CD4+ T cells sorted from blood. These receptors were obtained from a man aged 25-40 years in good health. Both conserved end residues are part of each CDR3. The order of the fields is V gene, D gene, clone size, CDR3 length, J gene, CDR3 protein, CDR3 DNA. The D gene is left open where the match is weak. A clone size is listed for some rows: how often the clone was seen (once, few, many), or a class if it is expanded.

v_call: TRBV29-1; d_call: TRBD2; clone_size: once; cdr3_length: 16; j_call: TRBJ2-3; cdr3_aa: CSVDGVAGVSTDTQYF; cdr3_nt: TGCAGCGTTGACGGAGTAGCGGGAGTCTCGACAGATACGCAGTATTTT
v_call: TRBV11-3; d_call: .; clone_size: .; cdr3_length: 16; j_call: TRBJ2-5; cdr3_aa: CASSAGSDKRSETQYF; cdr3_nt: TGTGCCAGCAGCGCAGGGAGCGATAAGCGGTCCGAGACCCAGTACTTC
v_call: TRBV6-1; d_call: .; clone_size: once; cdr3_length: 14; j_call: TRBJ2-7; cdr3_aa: CASSESRGGYEQYF; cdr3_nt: TGTGCCAGCAGTGAAAGTAGGGGGGGCTACGAGCAGTACTTC
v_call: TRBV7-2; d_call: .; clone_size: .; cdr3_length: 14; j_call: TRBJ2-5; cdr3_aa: CASSSTGTGETQYF; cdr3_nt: TGTGCCAGCAGTTCTACAGGGACCGGAGAGACCCAGTACTTC
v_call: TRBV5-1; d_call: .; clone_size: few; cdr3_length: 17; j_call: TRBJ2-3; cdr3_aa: CASKSLVTRAGGDTQYF; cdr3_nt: TGCGCCAGCAAAAGCTTGGTTACTCGAGCCGGCGGAGATACGCAGTATTTT
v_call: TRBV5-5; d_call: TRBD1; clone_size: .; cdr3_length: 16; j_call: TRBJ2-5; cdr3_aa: CASTYTGTVGQETQYF; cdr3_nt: TGTGCCAGCACCTATACCGGGACAGTAGGGCAAGAGACCCAGTACTTC
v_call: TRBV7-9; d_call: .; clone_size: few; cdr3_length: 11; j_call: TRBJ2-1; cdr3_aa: CASSLAPTQFF; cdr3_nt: TGTGCCAGCAGCTTAGCCCCCACACAGTTCTTC
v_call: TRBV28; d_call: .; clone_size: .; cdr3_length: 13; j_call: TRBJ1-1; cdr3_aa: CASSLIRNTEAFF; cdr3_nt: TGTGCCAGCAGTTTAATTCGGAACACTGAAGCTTTCTTT
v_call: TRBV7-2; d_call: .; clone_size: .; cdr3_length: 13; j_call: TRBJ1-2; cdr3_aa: CASSLWTRYGYTF; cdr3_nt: TGTGCCAGCAGCTTATGGACAAGATATGGCTACACCTTC
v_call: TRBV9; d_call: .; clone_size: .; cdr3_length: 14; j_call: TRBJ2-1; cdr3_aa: CASSVGGSSYEQFF; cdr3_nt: TGTGCCAGCAGCGTCGGGGGTTCTAGCTATGAGCAGTTCTTC
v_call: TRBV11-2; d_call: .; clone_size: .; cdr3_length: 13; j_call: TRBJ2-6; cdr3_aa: CASSFSGANVLTF; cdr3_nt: TGTGCCAGCAGCTTTTCGGGGGCCAACGTCCTGACTTTC
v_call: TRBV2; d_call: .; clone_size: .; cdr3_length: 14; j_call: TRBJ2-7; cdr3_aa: CASSDPSLGYEQYF; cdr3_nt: TGTGCCAGCAGTGATCCCAGTCTGGGTTACGAGCAGTACTTC
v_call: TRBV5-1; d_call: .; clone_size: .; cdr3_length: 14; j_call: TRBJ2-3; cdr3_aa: CAGSYGALTDTQYF; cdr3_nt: TGCGCCGGCAGCTACGGAGCGTTGACAGATACGCAGTATTTT
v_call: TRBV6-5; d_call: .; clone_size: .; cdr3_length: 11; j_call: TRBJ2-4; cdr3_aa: CASSYKNIQYF; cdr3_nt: TGTGCCAGCAGTTACAAAAACATTCAGTACTTC
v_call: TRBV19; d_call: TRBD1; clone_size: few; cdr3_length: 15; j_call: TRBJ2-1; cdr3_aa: CASSIDQGANDEQFF; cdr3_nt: TGTGCCAGTAGTATAGATCAGGGGGCTAACGATGAGCAGTTCTTC
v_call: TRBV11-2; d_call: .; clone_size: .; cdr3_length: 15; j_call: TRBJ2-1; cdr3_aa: CASSLPPAGVNEQFF; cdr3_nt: TGTGCCAGCAGCTTACCGCCAGCGGGTGTCAATGAGCAGTTCTTC
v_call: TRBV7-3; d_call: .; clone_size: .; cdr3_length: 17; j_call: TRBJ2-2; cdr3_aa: CASSLEGRRENTGELFF; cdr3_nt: TGTGCCAGCAGCTTAGAAGGCCGGCGGGAAAACACCGGGGAGCTGTTTTTT
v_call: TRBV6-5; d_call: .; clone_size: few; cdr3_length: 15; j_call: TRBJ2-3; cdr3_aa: CASRPWATSTDTQYF; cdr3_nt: TGTGCCAGCAGGCCTTGGGCGACTAGCACAGATACGCAGTATTTT
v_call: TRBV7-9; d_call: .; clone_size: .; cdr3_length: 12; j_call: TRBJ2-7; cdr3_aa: CASNRDSYEQYF; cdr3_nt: TGTGCCAGCAACAGGGACTCCTACGAGCAGTACTTC
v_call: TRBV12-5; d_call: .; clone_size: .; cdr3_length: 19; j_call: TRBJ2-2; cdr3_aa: CASGFAARWGTENTGELFF; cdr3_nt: TGTGCTAGTGGTTTTGCCGCACGATGGGGGACTGAAAACACCGGGGAGCTGTTTTTT
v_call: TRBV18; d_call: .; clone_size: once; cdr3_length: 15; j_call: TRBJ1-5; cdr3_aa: CASSQGYASNQPQHF; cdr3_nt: TGTGCCAGCTCACAGGGTTACGCTAGCAATCAGCCCCAGCATTTT
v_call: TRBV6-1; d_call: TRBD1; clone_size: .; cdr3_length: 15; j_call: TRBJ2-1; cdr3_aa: CASTVHRGKNNEQFF; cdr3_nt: TGTGCCAGCACCGTTCACAGGGGTAAGAACAATGAGCAGTTCTTC
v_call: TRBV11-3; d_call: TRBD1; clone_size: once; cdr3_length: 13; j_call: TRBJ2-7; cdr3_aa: CASSFTGDREQYF; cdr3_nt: TGTGCCAGCAGCTTCACAGGGGACAGAGAGCAGTACTTC
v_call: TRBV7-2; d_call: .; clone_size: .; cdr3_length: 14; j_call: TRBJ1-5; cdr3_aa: CASTRGYSNQPQHF; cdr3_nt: TGTGCCAGCACCAGGGGTTATAGCAATCAGCCCCAGCATTTT
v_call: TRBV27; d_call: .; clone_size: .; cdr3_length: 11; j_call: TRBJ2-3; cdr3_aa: CASGRADTQYF; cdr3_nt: TGTGCCAGCGGGCGCGCAGATACGCAGTATTTT
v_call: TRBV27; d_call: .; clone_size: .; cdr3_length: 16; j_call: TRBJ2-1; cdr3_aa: CASSYVPGGADNEQFF; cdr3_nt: TGTGCCAGCAGTTATGTCCCGGGTGGGGCGGACAATGAGCAGTTCTTC
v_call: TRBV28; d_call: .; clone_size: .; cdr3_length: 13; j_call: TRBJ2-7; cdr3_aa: CASSPPFSYEQYF; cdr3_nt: TGTGCCAGCAGCCCGCCCTTTTCCTACGAGCAGTACTTC
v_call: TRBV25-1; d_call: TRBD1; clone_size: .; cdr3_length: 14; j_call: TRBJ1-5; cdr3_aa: CASKAQGPGGTQHF; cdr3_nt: TGTGCCAGCAAGGCACAGGGGCCCGGAGGGACCCAGCATTTT
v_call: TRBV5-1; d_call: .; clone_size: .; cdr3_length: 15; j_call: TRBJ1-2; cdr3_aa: CASSLVVGQNYGYTF; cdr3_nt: TGCGCCAGCAGCTTGGTCGTGGGGCAGAACTATGGCTACACCTTC
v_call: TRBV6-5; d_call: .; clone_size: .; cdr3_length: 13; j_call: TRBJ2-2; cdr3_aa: CASSYSGGGELFF; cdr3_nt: TGTGCCAGCAGTTACTCCGGGGGCGGGGAGCTGTTTTTT
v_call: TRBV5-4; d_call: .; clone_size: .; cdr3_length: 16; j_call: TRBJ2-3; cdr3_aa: CASSLDRGSRTDTQYF; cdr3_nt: TGTGCCAGCAGCTTGGACCGGGGAAGTAGGACAGATACGCAGTATTTT
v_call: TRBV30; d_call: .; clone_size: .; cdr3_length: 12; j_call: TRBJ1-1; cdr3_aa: CAWMERGAEAFF; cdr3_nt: TGTGCCTGGATGGAACGGGGCGCTGAAGCTTTCTTT
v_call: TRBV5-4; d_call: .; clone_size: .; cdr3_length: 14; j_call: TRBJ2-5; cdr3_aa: CASSRARGGETQYF; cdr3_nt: TGTGCCAGCAGTCGCGCCAGGGGGGGAGAGACCCAGTACTTC
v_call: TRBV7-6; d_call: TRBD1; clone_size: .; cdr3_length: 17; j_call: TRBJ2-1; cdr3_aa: CASSLVTQGPSYNEQFF; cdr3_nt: TGTGCCAGCAGCTTAGTGACACAGGGGCCCTCCTACAATGAGCAGTTCTTC
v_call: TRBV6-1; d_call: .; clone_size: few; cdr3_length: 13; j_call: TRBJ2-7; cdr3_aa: CASSQGIHYEQYF; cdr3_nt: TGTGCCAGTTCCCAGGGCATCCACTACGAGCAGTACTTC
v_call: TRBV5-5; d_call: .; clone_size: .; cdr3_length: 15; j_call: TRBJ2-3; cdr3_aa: CASSLDVGGAPTQYF; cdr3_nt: TGTGCCAGCAGCTTGGATGTGGGAGGAGCCCCTACGCAGTATTTT
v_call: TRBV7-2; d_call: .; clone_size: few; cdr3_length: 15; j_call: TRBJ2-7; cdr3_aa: CASSLALRGRNEQYF; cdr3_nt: TGTGCCAGCAGCTTAGCGCTAAGAGGCAGGAACGAGCAGTACTTC
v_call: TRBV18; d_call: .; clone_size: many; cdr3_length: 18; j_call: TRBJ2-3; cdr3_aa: CASSPYRREITSTDTQYF; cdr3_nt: TGTGCCAGCTCACCCTATCGTCGGGAAATTACTAGCACAGATACGCAGTATTTT
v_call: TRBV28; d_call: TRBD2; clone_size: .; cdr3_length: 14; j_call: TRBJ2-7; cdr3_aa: CASKVLGGTYEQYF; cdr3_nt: TGTGCCAGCAAAGTCCTGGGGGGGACCTACGAGCAGTACTTC
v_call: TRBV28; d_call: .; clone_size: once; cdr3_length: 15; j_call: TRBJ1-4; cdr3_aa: CASSPTPGIGEKLFF; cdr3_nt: TGTGCCAGCAGTCCGACCCCGGGGATAGGGGAAAAACTGTTTTTT
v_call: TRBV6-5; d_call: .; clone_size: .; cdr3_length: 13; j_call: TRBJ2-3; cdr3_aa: CASTAPSTDTQYF; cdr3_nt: TGTGCCAGCACAGCGCCCAGCACAGATACGCAGTATTTT
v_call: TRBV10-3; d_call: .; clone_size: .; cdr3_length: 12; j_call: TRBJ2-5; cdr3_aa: CAISESDETQYF; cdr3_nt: TGTGCCATCAGTGAGTCCGATGAGACCCAGTACTTC
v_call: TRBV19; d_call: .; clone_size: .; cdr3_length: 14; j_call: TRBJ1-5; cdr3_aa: CASSSGVSNQPQHF; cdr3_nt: TGTGCCAGTAGTTCCGGGGTAAGCAATCAGCCCCAGCATTTT
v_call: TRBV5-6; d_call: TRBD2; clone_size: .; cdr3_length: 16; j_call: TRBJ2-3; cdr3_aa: CASSRELAVNTDTQYF; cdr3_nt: TGTGCCAGCAGCCGCGAACTAGCGGTGAATACAGATACGCAGTATTTT
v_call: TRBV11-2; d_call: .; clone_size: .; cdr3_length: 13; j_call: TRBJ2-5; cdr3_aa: CASSARQQETQYF; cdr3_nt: TGTGCCAGCAGCGCGAGACAGCAAGAGACCCAGTACTTC
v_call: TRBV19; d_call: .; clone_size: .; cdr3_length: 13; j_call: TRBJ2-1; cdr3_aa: CASSIGAGDEQFF; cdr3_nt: TGTGCCAGTAGTATAGGGGCAGGTGATGAGCAGTTCTTC
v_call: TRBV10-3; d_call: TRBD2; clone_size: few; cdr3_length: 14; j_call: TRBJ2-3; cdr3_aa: CAISPLAGADTQYF; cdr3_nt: TGTGCCATCAGTCCCTTAGCGGGAGCCGATACGCAGTATTTT
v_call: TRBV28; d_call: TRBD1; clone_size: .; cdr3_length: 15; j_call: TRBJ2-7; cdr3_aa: CASSQTGQGLYEQYF; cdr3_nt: TGTGCCAGCAGTCAAACGGGACAGGGATTGTACGAGCAGTACTTC